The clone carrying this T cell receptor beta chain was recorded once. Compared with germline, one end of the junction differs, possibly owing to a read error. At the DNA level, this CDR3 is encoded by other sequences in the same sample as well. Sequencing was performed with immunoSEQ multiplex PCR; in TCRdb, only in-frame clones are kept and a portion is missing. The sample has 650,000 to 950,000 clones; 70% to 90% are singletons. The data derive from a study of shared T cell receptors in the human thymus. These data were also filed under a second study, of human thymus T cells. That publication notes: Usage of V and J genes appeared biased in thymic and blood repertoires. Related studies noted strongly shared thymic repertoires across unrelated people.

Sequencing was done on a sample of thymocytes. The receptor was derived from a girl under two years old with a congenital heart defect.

CDR3 DNA: TGTGCCAGCAGTTCGGACAGACTTCCCAATCAGCCCCAGCACTTT. This sequence encodes CASSSDRLPNQPQHF. The genes are TRBV28 and TRBJ1-5; TRBD1 is a possible D gene (6 bases). The CDR3 consists of 15 residues. Germline values: CDR1 MDHEN, CDR2 SYDVKM.